These T cell receptor beta chains were read from a single sample in a study of Graves' ophthalmopathy and Graves' hyperthyroidism. TCRdb redid the calling of the multiplex PCR reads with MiXCR, one entry per CDR3 protein. This table holds about 600,000 distinct CDR3 sequences, approximately 35% found once. The specimen was peripheral blood or thyroid tissue (not recorded which). The receptors stem from an adult man with Graves' hyperthyroidism. Both conserved end residues are part of each CDR3. D genes are given only for firm matches. Part of the rows lack a size; the others show once, few, many or a class for expanded clones.

CDR3nt	CDR3aa	j_gene	d_gene	v_gene	abundance	len
TGTGCCAGCATTGGGTCTCGCGGCGAGCAGTACTTC	CASIGSRGEQYF	TRBJ2-7	.	TRBV28	few	12
TGTGCCAGCAGTACCCCCGCAGGTGGAAACACCATATATTTT	CASSTPAGGNTIYF	TRBJ1-3	.	TRBV28	many	14
TGTGCCAGTAGGGACGCGAGCACAGATACGCAGTATTTT	CASRDASTDTQYF	TRBJ2-3	.	TRBV19	once	13
TGTGCCAGCAGCCAAGTACGGGCGGGGCGAGGAGAGACCCAGTACTTC	CASSQVRAGRGETQYF	TRBJ2-5	.	TRBV6-5	.	16
TGTGCCAGTGGCCCCCGGGACAGGGCGTGGACTGAAGCTTTCTTT	CASGPRDRAWTEAFF	TRBJ1-1	TRBD1	TRBV19	.	15
TGTGCCAGCAGTGATGGGGTAACGGCCACTGAAGCTTTCTTT	CASSDGVTATEAFF	TRBJ1-1	.	TRBV2	many	14
TGTGCCAGCACCCGATTTGGCGGGAGCTCCTACGAGCAGTACTTC	CASTRFGGSSYEQYF	TRBJ2-7	TRBD2	TRBV7-9	many	15
TGTGCCAGCAGCTTCCAGGGGGTCACAGATACGCAGTATTTT	CASSFQGVTDTQYF	TRBJ2-3	TRBD1	TRBV7-9	.	14
TGTGCCAGCAGTTTAGGGGGGATTAGCAATCAGCCCCAGCATTTT	CASSLGGISNQPQHF	TRBJ1-5	.	TRBV12-3/TRBV12-4	many	15
TGCAGCGTTGACACAGATACGCAGTATTTT	CSVDTDTQYF	TRBJ2-3	.	TRBV29-1	few	10
TGTGCCAGCAGCCTGGACAGGGATGATTATAGCAATCAGCCCCAGCATTTT	CASSLDRDDYSNQPQHF	TRBJ1-5	TRBD1	TRBV5-5	many	17
TGTGCCAGTAGTGAGGGGAATAATTCACCCCTCCACTTT	CASSEGNNSPLHF	TRBJ1-6	.	TRBV19	.	13
TGTGCCAGCAGCCTGGACAGTATCCGGGCTCAAGACGGCTACACCTTC	CASSLDSIRAQDGYTF	TRBJ1-2	.	TRBV7-9	many	16
TGTGCCAGCAGCTTTCTCGGGACCACCTACGAGCAGTACTTC	CASSFLGTTYEQYF	TRBJ2-7	.	TRBV7-2	many	14
TGTGCCAGCAGCCAAGATCCAGGGAACCCTGAAGCTTTCTTT	CASSQDPGNPEAFF	TRBJ1-1	.	TRBV3-1	many	14
TGCGCCAGCACAGCCCCTGGGGGGGCGGGCGAGCAGTACTTC	CASTAPGGAGEQYF	TRBJ2-7	.	TRBV4-1	.	14
TGTGCCAGCAGTGGGGTTGCGGGTGCCGGGGAGCTGTTTTTT	CASSGVAGAGELFF	TRBJ2-2	.	TRBV7-8	.	14
TGCAGCGTTGAAATTCGGGGTCGGGACGATTCAGCCAAAAACATTCAGTACTTC	CSVEIRGRDDSAKNIQYF	TRBJ2-4	.	TRBV29-1	.	18
TGTGCCAGCAGCTTAATCTCTCCCTACGAGCAGTACTTC	CASSLISPYEQYF	TRBJ2-7	.	TRBV7-8	many	13
TGTGCCAGCAGCTCCCGGACAGCTAACTATGGCTACACCTTC	CASSSRTANYGYTF	TRBJ1-2	.	TRBV5-8	many	14
TGTGCCAGCAGCTTACTACGACAGGGCCCTCCCCAGCATTTT	CASSLLRQGPPQHF	TRBJ1-5	TRBD1	TRBV11-2	few	14
TGTGCCATCAGTGTTACCGGGACTAGGGAGAATGAGCAGTTCTTC	CAISVTGTRENEQFF	TRBJ2-1	TRBD2	TRBV10-3	.	15
TGTGCCAGCAGCTCATCTCCCGGGACAGGGGTCATCTCTTCTTACGAGCAGTACTTC	CASSSSPGTGVISSYEQYF	TRBJ2-7	TRBD1	TRBV11-1	.	19
TGTGCCAGCAGTCCAAGCAGGGGAGCTGAAGCTTTCTTT	CASSPSRGAEAFF	TRBJ1-1	.	TRBV6-1	many	13
TGCAGCGCACAGGTGAACACTGAAGCTTTCTTT	CSAQVNTEAFF	TRBJ1-1	.	TRBV29-1	many	11
TGTGCCAGCAGCCAAGAACACGGGGGGCTGGCCGGGGAGCTGCTTTTT	CASSQEHGGLAGELLF	TRBJ2-2	.	TRBV7-2	.	16
TGTGCCAGCAGCTTTTCTGGGGCCAACGTCCTGACTTTC	CASSFSGANVLTF	TRBJ2-6	.	TRBV12-3/TRBV12-4	many	13
TGTGCCAGCAGCCAAGGGGGGATAAAGAACACTGAAGCTTTCTTT	CASSQGGIKNTEAFF	TRBJ1-1	.	TRBV14	many	15
TGCGCCAGCAGCTCCGACTCCCTGCCCTCCTATGGCTACACCTTC	CASSSDSLPSYGYTF	TRBJ1-2	.	TRBV5-1	many	15
TGTGCCAGCAGTAGCGGGGGAAGCTCCTACGAGCAGTACTTC	CASSSGGSSYEQYF	TRBJ2-7	TRBD2	TRBV12-3/TRBV12-4	many	14
TGTGCCAGCAGCTTTATCGACGGGGGCACCGGGGAGCTGTTTTTT	CASSFIDGGTGELFF	TRBJ2-2	.	TRBV7-9	.	15